These 32 T cell receptor beta chains share one sample of origin, sequenced in a study of siplizumab effects on memory and regulatory T cells. Assay used: immunoSEQ multiplex PCR; TCRdb lists only in-frame clones, some missing. Of 90,000 to 130,000 clones listed, about nine tenths were seen once; the top ten hold around 1.3%. The material sequenced was CD4+ T cells sorted from blood. These receptors were taken from a human donor in good health.

The rearrangement uses TRBV20-1 and TRBJ1-2; D unclear. The V and J ends lost 3 bases and 1 base respectively, with 3 bases between them. The CDR3 is 11 residues long. Germline V gene sequence: CDR1 DFQATT, CDR2 SNEGSKA (reference sequence). The DNA for the CDR3 is TGCAGTGCTAGCATTAACTATGGCTACACCTTC. It specifies CSASINYGYTF.

The chain joins TRBV9 to TRBJ1-4, with 11 nucleotides matching TRBD1. Unmatched junction bases numbered 10, after V lost 4 bases and J lost 8 bases. Germline V lookup: CDR1 SGDLS, CDR2 YYNGEE. CDR3 size: 16 residues. The CDR3 is CASSSGTGGAREKLFF. DNA for the CDR3: TGTGCCAGCAGCTCCGGGACAGGGGGAGCAAGGGAAAAACTGTTTTTT.

The chain carries TRBV5-1 and TRBJ2-2, with D tentatively TRBD2 (6 bases). Germline CDR1 reads SGHRS; CDR2 reads YFSETQ. The germline V and J ends were trimmed by 1 base and 4 bases, with 11 bases remaining between them. There are 15 residues in the CDR3. CDR3 residues: CASSLNGEATGELFF. For the CDR3, the DNA is TGCGCCAGCAGCTTGAATGGGGAGGCCACCGGGGAGCTGTTTTTT.

The J gene is TRBJ1-2, the V gene TRBV6-1; D may be TRBD1 (5 bases). V lost 7 bases and J 0 bases, leaving 12 bases between the germline ends. Germline loops: CDR1 MNHNS, CDR2 SASEGT. This CDR3 comprises 14 residues. CDR3 nucleotides: TGTGCCAGCAATGCAGGGATCCCTAACTATGGCTACACCTTC. Its protein product is CASNAGIPNYGYTF.

The V gene is TRBV11-3, the J gene TRBJ2-7; D may be TRBD2 (5 bases). V was pared by 5 bases and J by 3 bases, with 20 bases between. The CDR3 extends over 16 amino acids. Germline loops: CDR1 SGHNT, CDR2 YENEEA. The CDR3 coding sequence is TGTGCCAGCAGCCCGGTCGGACTTCATTTTTTCTACGAGCAGTACTTC. Translated: CASSPVGLHFFYEQYF.

The rearrangement uses TRBV11-3 and TRBJ2-3, with unresolved D. This CDR3 contains 11 residues. Trimming pared 8 bases from V and 2 bases from J, leaving 5 bases between. Germline CDR1 SGHNT, CDR2 YENEEA. CDR3 amino acids: CASGNTDTQYF. The DNA of the CDR3 is TGTGCCAGCGGTAACACAGATACGCAGTATTTT.

The chain has TRBV20-1 and TRBJ1-2, with a weak D call TRBD1 (5 bases). The CDR3 sequence is 11 residues long. Germline V gene lookup returns CDR1 DFQATT and CDR2 SNEGSKA (reference sequence). Trimming left V 1 base short and J 8 bases short, with 8 bases between. The DNA of the CDR3 is TGCAGTGCTAGAGCGGGGGAAGGCTACACCTTC. This sequence encodes CSARAGEGYTF.

This clone was seen just once. This sequence joins TRBV18 and TRBJ2-3; TRBD2 agrees at 12 bases. Germline loops: CDR1 KGHSH, CDR2 LQKENI. CDR3 size: 14 residues. J was trimmed by 4 bases and V by 4 bases; bases with no gene match: 0. The CDR3 region has the DNA TGTGCCAGCTCACGACTAGCGGGAGCAGATACGCAGTATTTT. Its protein is CASSRLAGADTQYF.

The chain joins TRBV5-1 to TRBJ2-1; D unresolved. The V end lost 0 bases, the J end lost 2 bases, and 6 bases lay between the germline ends. The CDR3 length is 14 residues. The V gene's germline CDR1 is SGHRS and CDR2 YFSETQ. Here the CDR3 reads CASSLEIPYNEQFF. The DNA of the CDR3 is TGCGCCAGCAGCTTGGAGATCCCCTACAATGAGCAGTTCTTC.

The CDR3 is CASSLSYRPGQGRDTQYF. The DNA for the CDR3 is TGTGCCAGCAGCTTAAGTTATCGTCCGGGGCAGGGCCGAGATACGCAGTATTTT. J is TRBJ2-3 and V is TRBV7-6; TRBD1 or TRBD2 may be the D gene (5 bases each). The CDR3 length is 18 residues. Deletions cut 2 bases from V and 5 bases from J, with 23 bases between. From germline, CDR1 is SGHVS and CDR2 FNYEAQ.

This chain connects TRBV21-1 to TRBJ1-5; TRBD1 is the table's D call, not checked against the DNA. TRBV21-1 is an annotated pseudogene. CDR3 length: 15 residues. The CDR3 sequence is CASSPWDSRNQPQHF. As DNA, the CDR3 is TGTGCCAGCAGCCCCTGGGACAGTCGAAATCAGCCCCAGCATTTT.

The table lists this clone with a count of one. The chain combines TRBV5-4 with TRBJ1-6, with a tentative D call TRBD1 (6 bases). This CDR3 is 15 amino acids long. V lost 1 base, J lost 8 bases, and 13 bases lay in between. CDR1 and CDR2 (germline): SGHNT, YYREEE (reference sequence). This chain's CDR3 is CASSLTVRGDSPLHF. Here the CDR3 DNA reads TGTGCCAGCAGCTTGACAGTGAGGGGGGATTCACCCCTCCACTTT.

The CDR3 is CASSDYGTTHQETQYF. The CDR3 DNA follows: TGTGCCAGCAGCGATTACGGGACTACCCACCAAGAGACCCAGTACTTC. The V gene is TRBV9, the J gene TRBJ2-5; 7 bases align to TRBD2. The V and J ends lost 3 bases and 0 bases, in that order; junction bases with no gene match: 8. Germline V lookup: CDR1 SGDLS, CDR2 YYNGEE. This CDR3 region has 16 residues.

V gene TRBV5-1 combines with J gene TRBJ1-4; D unresolved. The CDR3 consists of 13 residues. Germline V gives CDR1 SGHRS, CDR2 YFSETQ. Trimming took 5 bases from V and 2 from J, leaving 7 bases between them. In nucleotides, the CDR3 is TGCGCCAGCAGAGTTCAGACTAATGAAAAACTGTTTTTT. Translated, it gives CASRVQTNEKLFF.

The table lists this clone with a count of one. The gene calls are TRBV4-1 and TRBJ1-2, with TRBD1 as a possible D gene (5 bases). This CDR3 is built from 16 residues. The germline V gene has CDR1 MGHRA and CDR2 YSYEKL. V lost 6 bases to trimming and J lost 0 bases, with 17 bases between them. CDR3 region: CASRLTGTASNYGYTF. CDR3 nucleotides: TGCGCCAGCAGACTTACCGGGACGGCCTCTAACTATGGCTACACCTTC.

The rearrangement uses TRBV5-6 and TRBJ2-5; D might be TRBD2 (5 bases). Trimming removed 7 bases at V and 2 bases at J, with 18 bases between. The germline gives CDR1 SGHDT, CDR2 YYEEEE. The CDR3 is 15 amino acids. The CDR3 here is CASGLVDARQETQYF. DNA of the CDR3: TGTGCCAGCGGACTGGTAGACGCCAGGCAAGAGACCCAGTACTTC.

With respect to this clone: The identical CDR3 is also encoded by other nucleotide sequences in the sample. V and J are TRBV5-1 and TRBJ2-7; 10 positions agree with TRBD1. Germline V gene data show CDR1 as SGHRS and CDR2 as YFSETQ. V trimming: 0 bases; J trimming: 4 bases; junction bases outside the gene matches: 1. The length of the CDR3 is 14 residues. Written as DNA, the CDR3 is TGCGCCAGCAGCTTGGGGGACAGGGGTTACGAGCAGTACTTC. Amino acid sequence: CASSLGDRGYEQYF. Drawing the rest from reference TRBV5-1 and TRBJ2-7, the complete variable domain is KAGVTQTPRYLIKTRGQQVTLSCSPISGHRSVSWYQQTPGQGLQFLFEYFSETQRNKGNFPGRFSGRQFSNSRSEMNVSTLELGDSALYLCASSLGDRGYEQYFGPGTRLTVT.

The rearrangement uses TRBV20-1 and TRBJ1-3; D is unclear. The length of the CDR3 is 11 residues. V dropped 5 bases and J dropped 4 bases, with 6 bases sitting between them. Germline CDR1 DFQATT, CDR2 SNEGSKA (reference sequence). CDR3 nucleotide sequence: TGCAGTGCTGACATGGGAAACACCATATATTTT. It translates to CSADMGNTIYF.

This chain connects TRBV6-1 to TRBJ2-7; a possible D gene is TRBD1 (5 bases). Germline CDR1 MNHNS, CDR2 SASEGT. Trimming stripped 5 bases from V and 7 bases from J, with 9 bases between. This CDR3 has 11 residues. The CDR3 DNA is TGTGCCAGCAGTTACGCAGGGGAGCAGTACTTC. Protein: CASSYAGEQYF.

The chain links TRBV5-1 to TRBJ2-7; no reliable D call. Looked up from germline, CDR1 is SGHRS and CDR2 is YFSETQ. The V and J ends lost 4 bases and 7 bases respectively, with 21 bases between them. CDR3 length equals 15 residues. CDR3 DNA sequence: TGCGCCAGCAGCCCCGGCCCGGGCGGACCTGTAGAGCAGTACTTC. This gives the protein CASSPGPGGPVEQYF.

The gene calls are TRBV7-8 and TRBJ1-6; D is unresolved. Germline loops: CDR1 SGHVS, CDR2 FQNEAQ. This CDR3 has 18 amino acids. V gave up 5 bases and J gave up 0 bases, with 17 bases separating them. DNA for the CDR3: TGTGCCAGCAGCCCCATGTACAGTCAGAGCTCCTATAATTCACCCCTCCACTTT. It codes for CASSPMYSQSSYNSPLHF.

The J gene is TRBJ1-1, the V gene TRBV6-1; D ambiguous. This CDR3 contains 14 residues. Trimming cost V 3 bases and J 2 bases, with 10 bases left between them. Germline lookup yields CDR1 MNHNS and CDR2 SASEGT. Here the CDR3 reads CASSDRVGNTEAFF. In nucleotides, the CDR3 is TGTGCCAGCAGTGATAGGGTCGGTAACACTGAAGCTTTCTTT.

The rearrangement links TRBV6-1 to TRBJ2-1; perhaps TRBD2 as D (5 bases). The CDR3 is made up of 15 amino acids. Germline CDR1 and CDR2: MNHNS and SASEGT. The V end lost 7 bases, the J end lost 7 bases, and 20 bases lay between the germline ends. The CDR3 DNA sequence: TGTGCCAGCAAAGGGTCCACCCTGACGGGAAATGAGCAGTTCTTC. It codes for CASKGSTLTGNEQFF.

This clone is a singleton in its sample. The J gene is TRBJ2-7, the V gene TRBV6-1; 10 bases map to TRBD2. This CDR3 comprises 15 residues. Germline assignment: CDR1 MNHNS and CDR2 SASEGT. With V trimmed by 4 bases and J by 2 bases, 5 bases remained unmatched. The DNA for the CDR3 is TGTGCCAGCAGTGTGGCTAGCGGGGGAACCTACGAGCAGTACTTC. It specifies CASSVASGGTYEQYF.

The genes are TRBV6-5 and TRBJ2-7; perhaps TRBD1 as D (5 bases). V was clipped by 6 bases and J by 4 bases, with 19 bases between them. This CDR3 is built from 15 residues. The V gene's germline CDR1 is MNHEY and CDR2 SVGAGI. The CDR3 loop reads CASRGLGQLSYEQYF. DNA for the CDR3: TGTGCCAGCAGGGGGCTCGGCCAACTAAGTTACGAGCAGTACTTC.

The chain couples TRBV4-1 to TRBJ1-4; the D gene is possibly TRBD1 (5 bases). With 2 bases removed from V and 8 bases from J, the gap between germline ends came to 9 bases. The germline V gene encodes CDR1 MGHRA and CDR2 YSYEKL. The CDR3 spans 13 residues. The CDR3 region is CASSQTRGEKLFF. The CDR3 region has the DNA TGCGCCAGCAGCCAAACCCGGGGCGAAAAACTGTTTTTT.

The sample holds a few counts of this clone. The chain joins TRBV7-6 to TRBJ1-4; 7 bases fit TRBD1. Germline values: CDR1 SGHVS, CDR2 FNYEAQ. Trimming took 5 bases from V and 5 from J; bases not matched to a gene: 2. The length of the CDR3 is 13 residues. DNA of the CDR3: TGTGCCAGCAGCACGGACAGGAATGAAAAACTGTTTTTT. Residues: CASSTDRNEKLFF. The full variable domain, completed using reference TRBV7-6 and TRBJ1-4, is GAGVSQSPRYKVTKRGQDVALRCDPISGHVSLYWYRQALGQGPEFLTYFNYEAQQDKSGLPNDRFSAERPEGSISTLTIQRTEQRDSAMYRCASSTDRNEKLFFGSGTQLSVL.

The chain links TRBV4-1 to TRBJ1-2; 7 bases fit TRBD1. The V and J ends lost 4 bases and 2 bases, in that order; junction bases with no gene match: 10. Germline V gene sequence: CDR1 MGHRA, CDR2 YSYEKL. The CDR3 runs 16 residues. This CDR3 is CASSPNPGQRNYGYTF. The CDR3 nucleotides are TGCGCCAGCAGCCCGAACCCGGGACAGAGGAACTATGGCTACACCTTC.

The chain combines TRBV5-8 with TRBJ2-1; D gene ambiguous. CDR1 SGHTS and CDR2 YDEGEE come from the germline V gene. V was cut by 4 bases and J by 10 bases, with 18 bases left in between. The CDR3 spans 14 residues. CDR3 coding DNA: TGTGCCAGCAGCCTTAGACCGGACGGGCGGGAGCAGTTCTTC. The encoded protein is CASSLRPDGREQFF. Full variable domain (outside the CDR3, taken from reference TRBV5-8 and TRBJ2-1): EAGVTQSPTHLIKTRGQQATLRCSPISGHTSVYWYQQALGLGLQFLLWYDEGEERNRGNFPPRFSGRQFPNYSSELNVNALELEDSALYLCASSLRPDGREQFFGPGTRLTVL.

V and J are TRBV5-1 and TRBJ1-1; D remains ambiguous. This CDR3 region has 15 residues. Trimming left V 3 bases short and J 5 bases short, with 17 bases between. Germline V gene lookup returns CDR1 SGHRS and CDR2 YFSETQ. This CDR3 reads CASSSIDPSRTEAFF. The CDR3 bases are TGCGCCAGCAGCTCAATCGATCCCTCGAGGACTGAAGCTTTCTTT.

The chain links TRBV5-6 to TRBJ2-2, with a weak D call TRBD1 (6 bases). Germline V gene lookup returns CDR1 SGHDT and CDR2 YYEEEE. This CDR3 is 18 amino acids long. Trimming cost V 2 bases and J 0 bases, with 17 bases left between them. The CDR3 is CASSLRPGHPANTGELFF. CDR3 sequence (DNA): TGTGCCAGCAGCTTACGTCCGGGACATCCAGCGAACACCGGGGAGCTGTTTTTT.

The J gene is TRBJ2-2, the V gene TRBV5-6; the match to TRBD1 covers 7 bases. This CDR3 is built from 18 residues. V dropped 0 bases and J dropped 1; count of bases not matched to a gene: 9. The germline gives CDR1 SGHDT, CDR2 YYEEEE. CDR3 nucleotides: TGTGCCAGCAGCTTGGCCCCAACAGGGGCCCTGAACACCGGGGAGCTGTTTTTT. It translates to CASSLAPTGALNTGELFF.